These 28 T cell receptor beta chains were all obtained from the same sample, sequenced in a study of cytomegalovirus exposure and HLA in healthy donors. It was with 60 Vbeta and 13 Jbeta primers that the PCR ran. The protocol was immunoSEQ multiplex PCR, while the TCRdb copy is restricted to in-frame clones and leaves out a portion. There are 150,000 to 200,000 clones in the sample; around 87% occur only once, and about 1.7% lies in the top ten. Sequenced sample: PBMCs. The receptor set was obtained from a woman aged 18 to 35 in good health and CMV-seronegative.

The V call is TRBV27, the J call TRBJ2-7, with TRBD2 matching over 8 bases. V was clipped by 3 bases and J by 2 bases; unmatched bases: 12. CDR1 is MNHEY, CDR2 SMNVEV, per germline (reference sequence). The CDR3 is 17 residues long. CDR3 region: CASSFYYTGGGAYEQYF. In DNA form, the CDR3 reads TGTGCCAGCAGTTTCTATTACACGGGAGGGGGGGCCTACGAGCAGTACTTC.

The chain uses TRBV30 and TRBJ2-7, with TRBD2 matching over 7 bases. This CDR3 region has 14 residues. Trimming took 3 bases from V and 0 from J; bases not matched to a gene: 5. Germline loops: CDR1 GTSNPN, CDR2 SVGIG (reference sequence). The CDR3 nucleotides read TGTGCCTGGAGCTTAGCGGGTAACTCCTACGAGCAGTACTTC. It specifies CAWSLAGNSYEQYF. The whole variable domain, remainder taken from reference TRBV30 and TRBJ2-7, is SQTIHQWPATLVQPVGSPLSLECTVEGTSNPNLYWYRQAAGRGLQLLFYSVGIGQISSEVPQNLSASRPQDRQFILSSKKLLLSDSGFYLCAWSLAGNSYEQYFGPGTRLTVT.

The chain links TRBV7-9 to TRBJ2-7; no reliable D call. V was shortened by 2 bases and J by 2 bases, with 7 bases between the two germline ends. CDR3 length: 13 amino acids. CDR1 and CDR2 (germline): SEHNR, FQNEAQ (reference sequence). The CDR3 sequence: CASSLTSAYEQYF. Here the CDR3 DNA reads TGTGCCAGCAGCTTAACGAGTGCCTACGAGCAGTACTTC.

This chain uses TRBV7-2 with TRBJ2-6; TRBD1 might be the D (5 bases). Germline V lookup: CDR1 SGHTA, CDR2 FQGNSA. This CDR3 comprises 15 residues. Trimming pared 1 base from V and 4 bases from J, leaving 8 bases between. The CDR3 DNA follows: TGTGCCAGCAGCTTAGAAGGGGTCGGGGCCAACGTCCTGACTTTC. Residues: CASSLEGVGANVLTF. The complete variable domain, with remaining parts taken from reference TRBV7-2 and TRBJ2-6, reads GAGVSQSPSNKVTEKGKDVELRCDPISGHTALYWYRQSLGQGLEFLIYFQGNSAPDKSGLPSDRFSAERTGGSVSTLTIQRTQQEDSAVYLCASSLEGVGANVLTFGAGSRLTVL.

This clone was recorded a few times. This sequence joins TRBV5-1 and TRBJ2-1; 11 nucleotides match TRBD1. Germline V gene lookup returns CDR1 SGHRS and CDR2 YFSETQ. V was pared by 4 bases and J by 8 bases, with 14 bases of the junction left unmatched. The CDR3 loop spans 17 amino acids. As DNA, the CDR3 is TGCGCCAGCAGCCAACGGACAGGGGGCGAATTTATCTATGAGCAGTTCTTC. Protein: CASSQRTGGEFIYEQFF.

V usage is TRBV19 and J usage is TRBJ1-5, with D unresolved. Trimming pared 8 bases from V and 11 bases from J, leaving 16 bases between. The CDR3 consists of 12 residues. CDR1 is LNHDA and CDR2 is SQIVND in the germline V gene (reference sequence). The CDR3: CASSLGLSTQHF. Here the CDR3 DNA reads TGTGCCAGTTCCCTGGGCCTAAGTACCCAGCATTTT.

The chain joins TRBV2 to TRBJ2-7; D not resolved. Per germline, CDR1 SNHLY and CDR2 FYNNEI. This CDR3 is built from 11 residues. The ends were cut back, 5 bases at V and 0 bases at J, with 2 bases in the middle. The CDR3 protein is CASSYSYEQYF. CDR3 nucleotides: TGTGCCAGCAGTTACTCCTACGAGCAGTACTTC.

V usage is TRBV5-1 and J usage is TRBJ2-7; no reliable D call. CDR3 size: 11 residues. The germline CDR1 and CDR2 sequences are SGHRS and YFSETQ. The V gene lost 2 bases and the J gene lost 6 bases, with 6 bases spanning the gap. This CDR3 reads CASSFLGEQYF. For the CDR3, the DNA is TGCGCCAGCAGCTTCCTAGGCGAGCAGTACTTC.

The chain is built from TRBV2 and TRBJ1-2; tentatively, D is TRBD1 (5 bases). V was shortened by 0 bases and J by 6 bases, with 20 bases between the two germline ends. Germline lookup yields CDR1 SNHLY and CDR2 FYNNEI. This CDR3 is 17 amino acids long. The CDR3 nucleotides are TGTGCCAGCAGTGAAGCGAGAGGGGTGGAGGGAAAGGATGGCTACACCTTC. This gives the protein CASSEARGVEGKDGYTF.

The V and J genes are TRBV7-9 and TRBJ1-4; D call uncertain. CDR1 is SEHNR and CDR2 is FQNEAQ in the germline V gene (reference sequence). The CDR3 is 14 residues long. Deletions cut 5 bases from V and 0 bases from J, with 7 bases between. In DNA, the CDR3 is TGTGCCAGCAGCCGGGAACCAACTAATGAAAAACTGTTTTTT. It is translated as CASSREPTNEKLFF.

The chain uses TRBV15 and TRBJ2-3; 10 positions agree with TRBD1. The CDR3 consists of 15 residues. Trimming took 6 bases from V and 6 from J; bases not matched to a gene: 9. Germline loops: CDR1 LNHNV, CDR2 YYDKDF (reference sequence). The CDR3 sequence: CATRNPGQGRDTQYF. Here the CDR3 DNA reads TGTGCCACCAGGAACCCGGGACAGGGGCGTGATACGCAGTATTTT.

V gene TRBV23-1 combines with J gene TRBJ2-4, with a tentative D call TRBD1 (5 bases). TRBV23-1 is filed as an ORF, its function uncertain. The CDR3 has 16 residues. V was pared by 1 base and J by 4 bases, with 14 bases between. DNA for the CDR3: TGCGCCAGCAGTCAATACAGGCGCACCTCGAAAAACATTCAGTACTTC. Encoded protein: CASSQYRRTSKNIQYF.

The CDR3 nucleotides are TGTGCCAGCAGGAGCGACTCCTACGAGCAGTACTTC. It is translated as CASRSDSYEQYF. This chain connects TRBV27 to TRBJ2-7; D is unresolved. This CDR3 has 12 residues. In germline, CDR1 is MNHEY, CDR2 SMNVEV (reference sequence). Trimming removed 6 bases from V and 0 bases from J, with 6 bases in between.

The sample holds one count of this clone. The V gene is TRBV19, the J gene TRBJ2-2; 7 nucleotides align to TRBD1. The CDR3 covers 15 residues. Germline CDR1 reads LNHDA; CDR2 reads SQIVND (reference sequence). With V trimmed by 1 base and J by 9 bases, 8 bases remained unmatched. Here the CDR3 reads CASSIGTGAFRELFF. CDR3 sequence (DNA): TGTGCCAGTAGTATAGGTACAGGGGCTTTCCGGGAGCTGTTTTTT.

The table lists this clone with a count of one. V is TRBV5-6 and J is TRBJ2-1, with D possibly being TRBD1 (5 bases). CDR3 length: 14 amino acids. The germline V gene has CDR1 SGHDT and CDR2 YYEEEE. V was trimmed by 5 bases and J by 9 bases, leaving 18 bases between them. The CDR3 DNA is TGTGCCAGCAGGGATAGGGGTGGGTTTGGTGAGCAGTTCTTC. It specifies CASRDRGGFGEQFF.

The V gene is TRBV18, the J gene TRBJ2-3; 7 bases match TRBD2. The CDR3 is made up of 16 amino acids. V lost 0 bases and J lost 1; bases outside the gene matches: 4. The germline gives CDR1 KGHSH, CDR2 LQKENI. CDR3: CASSPPGRGGTDTQYF. For the CDR3, the DNA is TGTGCCAGCTCACCACCGGGTCGGGGGGGCACAGATACGCAGTATTTT.

The chain carries TRBV5-1 and TRBJ2-3, with 7 bases lining up with TRBD2. Germline lookup yields CDR1 SGHRS and CDR2 YFSETQ. Trimming removed 7 bases from V and 2 bases from J; junction bases left unmatched: 16. This CDR3 comprises 17 residues. The CDR3 sequence: CASAFPTGTTYTDTQYF. The CDR3 DNA reads as TGCGCCAGCGCCTTCCCGACCGGGACTACATACACAGATACGCAGTATTTT. Full variable domain (outside the CDR3, taken from reference TRBV5-1 and TRBJ2-3): KAGVTQTPRYLIKTRGQQVTLSCSPISGHRSVSWYQQTPGQGLQFLFEYFSETQRNKGNFPGRFSGRQFSNSRSEMNVSTLELGDSALYLCASAFPTGTTYTDTQYFGPGTRLTVL.

The gene calls are TRBV7-8 and TRBJ2-1; TRBD1 matches 9 bases. The CDR3 has 19 residues. With 3 bases clipped from V and 0 bases from J, the junction kept 12 bases outside the gene matches. Germline V gene sequence: CDR1 SGHVS, CDR2 FQNEAQ. The CDR3 bases are TGTGCCAGCAGCTTCGGACAGGGGCGACCCACCAGCTCCTACAATGAGCAGTTCTTC. Its translation: CASSFGQGRPTSSYNEQFF.

This chain uses TRBV7-2 with TRBJ1-2; D is possibly TRBD1 (6 bases). Germline CDR1 reads SGHTA; CDR2 reads FQGNSA. This CDR3 spans 17 amino acids. V was trimmed by 1 base and J by 7 bases, leaving 22 bases between them. CDR3 coding DNA: TGTGCCAGCAGCTTAGATATCCAGGGGCGTTTTAACCGTGGCTACACCTTC. This gives the protein CASSLDIQGRFNRGYTF.

This chain uses TRBV7-2 with TRBJ1-5; D ambiguous. Germline V gene data show CDR1 as SGHTA and CDR2 as FQGNSA. Between the trimmed V and J ends, which lost 4 bases and 0 bases, there was a span of 10 bases. The CDR3 spans 15 residues. The CDR3 spells CASSSTLASNQPQHF. Here the CDR3 DNA reads TGTGCCAGCAGCTCCACCCTGGCTAGCAATCAGCCCCAGCATTTT.

V gene TRBV20-1 combines with J gene TRBJ1-2; TRBD1 agrees at 7 bases. V shed 7 bases and J 11 bases; nucleotides not matched to a gene: 10. The CDR3 extends over 11 amino acids. Germline V gives CDR1 DFQATT, CDR2 SNEGSKA (reference sequence). CDR3 DNA: TGCAGTGGGACAGGCCCACCTGGGTACACCTTC. Amino acids: CSGTGPPGYTF.

The rearrangement uses TRBV18 and TRBJ1-4; the D is unclear. Looked up from germline, CDR1 is KGHSH and CDR2 is LQKENI. CDR3 length: 17 residues. V was pared by 3 bases and J by 0 bases, with 14 bases between. DNA for the CDR3: TGTGCCAGCTCACCGGCAGAGCGGACTACAACTAATGAAAAACTGTTTTTT. Translating gives CASSPAERTTTNEKLFF. The whole variable domain, filled in from reference TRBV18 and TRBJ1-4, reads NAGVMQNPRHLVRRRGQEARLRCSPMKGHSHVYWYRQLPEEGLKFMVYLQKENIIDESGMPKERFSAEFPKEGPSILRIQQVVRGDSAAYFCASSPAERTTTNEKLFFGSGTQLSVL.

As to this clone: Other DNA sequences in this sample translate to the same CDR3. The rearrangement links TRBV2 to TRBJ2-1; the match to TRBD2 covers 9 bases. V shed 6 bases, J shed 7 bases, and the junction held 16 bases outside the gene matches. Germline V lookup: CDR1 SNHLY, CDR2 FYNNEI. This CDR3 spans 17 amino acids. The CDR3 is CASRHKGLAGMWNEQFF. CDR3 nucleotides: TGTGCCAGCAGGCATAAGGGACTAGCAGGCATGTGGAATGAGCAGTTCTTC.

The V gene is TRBV2, the J gene TRBJ2-3; TRBD2 matches at 8 bases. Looked up from germline, CDR1 is SNHLY and CDR2 is FYNNEI. CDR3 size: 14 residues. V was clipped by 7 bases and J by 4 bases; unmatched bases: 7. The CDR3 bases are TGTGCCAGCAAGCGGGGGAGCGGCGCAGATACGCAGTATTTT. Amino acids: CASKRGSGADTQYF.

This chain links TRBV5-1 with TRBJ2-5; a weak D match, TRBD1 (6 bases). This CDR3 is built from 14 residues. Trimming removed 0 bases from V and 0 bases from J, with 6 bases in between. From germline, CDR1 is SGHRS and CDR2 YFSETQ. The CDR3 sequence: CASSLDRDQETQYF. The CDR3 DNA is TGCGCCAGCAGCTTGGACAGGGACCAAGAGACCCAGTACTTC.

The CDR3 protein is CAIRNGADAEAFF. In DNA, the CDR3 is TGTGCCATCAGGAACGGTGCCGATGCTGAAGCTTTCTTT. The chain carries TRBV10-3 and TRBJ1-1; D remains unclear. The CDR3 is 13 residues long. Germline lookup yields CDR1 ENHRY and CDR2 SYGVKD. V lost 6 bases and J lost 6, with 14 bases in between.

The chain uses TRBV5-4 and TRBJ2-1, with D possibly being TRBD1 (6 bases). Germline V gives CDR1 SGHNT, CDR2 YYREEE (reference sequence). V was trimmed by 6 bases and J by 6 bases, leaving 16 bases between them. The CDR3 spans 14 residues. The CDR3, as DNA: TGTGCCAGCACCTTACAGGGATCGGGCAATGAGCAGTTCTTC. It is translated as CASTLQGSGNEQFF.

The J gene is TRBJ2-3, the V gene TRBV6-6; no clear D. The CDR3 extends over 14 amino acids. CDR1 and CDR2 from the germline V gene are MNHNY and SVGAGI (reference sequence). V dropped 5 bases and J dropped 2 bases, with 11 bases sitting between them. CDR3 amino acids: CASSAEDDTDTQYF. The CDR3 DNA reads TGTGCCAGCAGTGCCGAGGATGACACAGATACGCAGTATTTT.